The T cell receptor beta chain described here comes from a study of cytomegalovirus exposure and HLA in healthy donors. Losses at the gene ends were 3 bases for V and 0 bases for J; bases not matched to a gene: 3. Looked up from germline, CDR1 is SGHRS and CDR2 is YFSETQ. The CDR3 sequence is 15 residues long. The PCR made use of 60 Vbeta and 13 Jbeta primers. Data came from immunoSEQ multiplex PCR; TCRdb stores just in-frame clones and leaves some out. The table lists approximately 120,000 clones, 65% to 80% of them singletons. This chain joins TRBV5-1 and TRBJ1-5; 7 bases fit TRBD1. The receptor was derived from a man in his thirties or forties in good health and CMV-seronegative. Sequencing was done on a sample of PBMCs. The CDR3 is CASSSGTDSNQPQHF. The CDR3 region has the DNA TGCGCCAGCAGCTCCGGGACAGATAGCAATCAGCCCCAGCATTTT.